This is a list of T cell receptor beta chains from one sample in a study of blood T cell repertoires in COVID-19. Measured with immunoSEQ multiplex PCR; TCRdb has only the in-frame clones, and not every one. The sample has 150,000 to 200,000 clones, 89% seen once; the top ten hold roughly 0.77%. Input material: PBMCs or T cells enriched from blood (not recorded which). The receptors originated from a woman between 18 and 29 years old who had recovered from COVID-19. The CDR3 runs from the conserved cysteine through the conserved F or W. The order of the fields is J gene, V gene, CDR3 protein.

J gene: TRBJ1-4
V gene: TRBV27
CDR3 protein: CASSLTEGATNEKLFF

J gene: TRBJ2-5
V gene: TRBV12-1
CDR3 protein: CASSSGLPQETQYF

J gene: TRBJ2-1
V gene: TRBV3-1/TRBV3-2
CDR3 protein: CASSHDSSLSSYNEQFF

J gene: TRBJ2-1
V gene: TRBV10-3
CDR3 protein: CAISPVASEQFF

J gene: TRBJ2-1
V gene: TRBV9
CDR3 protein: CASSVGTLSYNEQFF

J gene: TRBJ1-5
V gene: TRBV4-1
CDR3 protein: CASSQEMVSRGNQPQHF

J gene: TRBJ1-2
V gene: TRBV28
CDR3 protein: CASSSGQGNYGYTF

J gene: TRBJ2-5
V gene: TRBV7-9
CDR3 protein: CASSLTGLAGSRETQYF

J gene: TRBJ1-6
V gene: TRBV9
CDR3 protein: CASSPRDSQSPLHF

J gene: TRBJ2-7
V gene: TRBV20-1
CDR3 protein: CSASSQGTLDEQYF

J gene: TRBJ1-3
V gene: TRBV9
CDR3 protein: CASSVATGIGNTIYF

J gene: TRBJ1-1
V gene: TRBV7-9
CDR3 protein: CASSLISGVAWNTEAFF

J gene: TRBJ2-1
V gene: TRBV23-1
CDR3 protein: CASSSWTSGRFDEQFF

J gene: TRBJ2-2
V gene: TRBV28
CDR3 protein: CASVPGRIGELFF

J gene: TRBJ2-7
V gene: TRBV4-1
CDR3 protein: CASSQETGGIYEQYF

J gene: TRBJ2-6
V gene: TRBV28
CDR3 protein: CASSLLGQSGAGANVLTF

J gene: TRBJ2-7
V gene: TRBV4-1
CDR3 protein: CASSPQVGYTSYEQYF

J gene: TRBJ1-3
V gene: TRBV27
CDR3 protein: CASSPGSGFKNTIYF

J gene: TRBJ1-4
V gene: TRBV28
CDR3 protein: CASSFSGTGGLGNEKLFF

J gene: TRBJ2-1
V gene: TRBV9
CDR3 protein: CASSVAGADYNEQFF

J gene: TRBJ2-2
V gene: TRBV5-1
CDR3 protein: CASLAGTGLTGELFF

J gene: TRBJ1-3
V gene: TRBV5-4
CDR3 protein: CASSPGQGRGSGNTIYF

J gene: TRBJ1-3
V gene: TRBV5-1
CDR3 protein: CASSLSGFERNTIYF

J gene: TRBJ1-2
V gene: TRBV27
CDR3 protein: CASSFAGRTRGYTF

J gene: TRBJ2-3
V gene: TRBV20-1
CDR3 protein: CSAAREDTQYF

J gene: TRBJ2-1
V gene: TRBV24-1
CDR3 protein: CATSTTSRPNNEQFF

J gene: TRBJ2-7
V gene: TRBV18
CDR3 protein: CASSVAQTSYEQYF

J gene: TRBJ2-5
V gene: TRBV11-2
CDR3 protein: CASSKTGQETQYF